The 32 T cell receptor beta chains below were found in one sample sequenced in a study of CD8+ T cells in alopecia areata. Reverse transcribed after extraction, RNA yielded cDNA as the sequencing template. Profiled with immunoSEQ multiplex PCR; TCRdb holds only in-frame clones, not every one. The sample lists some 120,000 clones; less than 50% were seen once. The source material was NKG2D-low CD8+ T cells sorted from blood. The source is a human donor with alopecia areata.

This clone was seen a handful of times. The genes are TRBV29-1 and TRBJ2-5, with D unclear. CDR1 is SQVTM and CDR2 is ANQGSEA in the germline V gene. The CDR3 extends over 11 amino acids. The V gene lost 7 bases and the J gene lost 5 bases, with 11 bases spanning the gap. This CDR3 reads CSDGDGETQYF. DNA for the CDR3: TGCAGCGATGGGGATGGGGAGACCCAGTACTTC. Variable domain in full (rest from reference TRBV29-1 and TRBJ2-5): SAVISQKPSRDICQRGTSLTIQCQVDSQVTMMFWYRQQPGQSLTLIATANQGSEATYESGFVIDKFPISRPNLTFSTLTVSNMSPEDSSIYLCSDGDGETQYFGPGTRLLVL.

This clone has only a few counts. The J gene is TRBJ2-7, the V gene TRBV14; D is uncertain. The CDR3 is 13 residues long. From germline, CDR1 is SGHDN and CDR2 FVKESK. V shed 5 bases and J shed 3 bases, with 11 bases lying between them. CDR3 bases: TGTGCCAGCAGCTCTCGGACGGTCTACGAGCAGTACTTC. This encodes CASSSRTVYEQYF.

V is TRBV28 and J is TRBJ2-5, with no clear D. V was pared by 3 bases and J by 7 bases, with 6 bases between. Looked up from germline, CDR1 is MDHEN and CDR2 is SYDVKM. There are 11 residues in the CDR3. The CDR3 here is CASSFSLTQYF. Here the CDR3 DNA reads TGTGCCAGCAGTTTTTCACTGACCCAGTACTTC.

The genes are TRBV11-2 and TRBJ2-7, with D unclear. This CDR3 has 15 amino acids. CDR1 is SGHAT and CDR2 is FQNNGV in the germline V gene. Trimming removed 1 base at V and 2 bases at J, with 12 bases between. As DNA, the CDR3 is TGTGCCAGCAGCTTAGCCCACGGCGTCACCTACGAGCAGTACTTC. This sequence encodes CASSLAHGVTYEQYF.

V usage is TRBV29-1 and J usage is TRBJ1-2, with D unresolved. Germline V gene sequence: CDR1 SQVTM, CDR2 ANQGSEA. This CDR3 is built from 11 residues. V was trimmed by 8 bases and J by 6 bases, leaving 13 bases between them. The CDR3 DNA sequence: TGCAGCATGTGGGAATCCCATGGCTACACCTTC. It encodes CSMWESHGYTF.

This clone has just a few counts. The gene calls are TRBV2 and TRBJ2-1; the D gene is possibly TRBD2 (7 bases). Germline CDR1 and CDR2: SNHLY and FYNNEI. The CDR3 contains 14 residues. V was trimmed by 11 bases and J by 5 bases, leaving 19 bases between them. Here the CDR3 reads CAVSGRGADNEQFF. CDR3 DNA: TGTGCCGTCAGTGGGAGGGGGGCCGACAATGAGCAGTTCTTC.

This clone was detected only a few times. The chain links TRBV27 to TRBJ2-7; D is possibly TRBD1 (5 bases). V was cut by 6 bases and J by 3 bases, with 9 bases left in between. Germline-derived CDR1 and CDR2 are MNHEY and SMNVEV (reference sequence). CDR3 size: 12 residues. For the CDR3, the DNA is TGTGCCAGCAGGGGCCAGGGCTACGAGCAGTACTTC. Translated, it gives CASRGQGYEQYF.

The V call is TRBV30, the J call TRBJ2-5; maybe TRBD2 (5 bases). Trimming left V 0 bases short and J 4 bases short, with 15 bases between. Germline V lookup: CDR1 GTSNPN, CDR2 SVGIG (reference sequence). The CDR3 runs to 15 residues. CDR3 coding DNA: TGTGCCTGGAGTGTATACGGGAACCCCCCAGAGACCCAGTACTTC. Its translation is CAWSVYGNPPETQYF.

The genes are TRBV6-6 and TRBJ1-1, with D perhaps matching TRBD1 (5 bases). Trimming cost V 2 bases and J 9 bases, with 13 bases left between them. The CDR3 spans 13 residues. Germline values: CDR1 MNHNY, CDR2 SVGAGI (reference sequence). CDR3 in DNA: TGTGCCAGCAGTTACCTGGGTGACAGAAAAGCTTTCTTT. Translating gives CASSYLGDRKAFF.

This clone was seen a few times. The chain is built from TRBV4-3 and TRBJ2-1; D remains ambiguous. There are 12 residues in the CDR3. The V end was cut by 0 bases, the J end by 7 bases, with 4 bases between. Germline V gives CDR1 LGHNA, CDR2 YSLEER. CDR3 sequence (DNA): TGCGCCAGCAGCCAAGAGGGAAATGAGCAGTTCTTC. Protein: CASSQEGNEQFF.

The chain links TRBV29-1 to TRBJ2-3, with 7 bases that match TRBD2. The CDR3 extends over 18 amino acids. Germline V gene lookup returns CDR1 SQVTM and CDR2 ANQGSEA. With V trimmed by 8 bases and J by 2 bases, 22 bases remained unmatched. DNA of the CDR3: TGCAGCCACTCGAAAGGGGCTAGCGGCCATCTTACCACAGATACGCAGTATTTT. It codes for CSHSKGASGHLTTDTQYF.

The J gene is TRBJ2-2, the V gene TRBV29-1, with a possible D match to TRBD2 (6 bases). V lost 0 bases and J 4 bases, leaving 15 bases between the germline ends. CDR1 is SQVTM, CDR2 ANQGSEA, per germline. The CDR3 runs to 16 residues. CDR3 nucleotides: TGCAGCGTTGAAGATCTGGAGACTAGTTCCACCGGGGAGCTGTTTTTT. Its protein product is CSVEDLETSSTGELFF.

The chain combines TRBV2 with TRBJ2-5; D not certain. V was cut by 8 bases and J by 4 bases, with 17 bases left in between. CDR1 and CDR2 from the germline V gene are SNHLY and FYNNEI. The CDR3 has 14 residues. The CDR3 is CASENPMTRETQYF. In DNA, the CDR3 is TGTGCCAGCGAAAACCCCATGACGAGAGAGACCCAGTACTTC.

The CDR3 here is CASSEYEGRYEQYF. As DNA, the CDR3 is TGTGCCAGCAGCGAATACGAGGGAAGGTACGAGCAGTACTTC. The chain is built from TRBV28 and TRBJ2-7, with a possible D match to TRBD2 (5 bases). Deletions cut 6 bases from V and 4 bases from J, with 16 bases between. Germline CDR1 and CDR2: MDHEN and SYDVKM. The CDR3 contains 14 residues.

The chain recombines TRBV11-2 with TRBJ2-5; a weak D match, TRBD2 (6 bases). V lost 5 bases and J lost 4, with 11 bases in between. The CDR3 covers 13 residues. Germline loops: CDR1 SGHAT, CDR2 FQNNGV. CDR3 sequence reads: CASSLRGIETQYF. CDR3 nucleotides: TGTGCCAGCAGCCTTCGGGGGATAGAGACCCAGTACTTC. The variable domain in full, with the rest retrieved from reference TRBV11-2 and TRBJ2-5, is EAGVAQSPRYKIIEKRQSVAFWCNPISGHATLYWYQQILGQGPKLLIQFQNNGVVDDSQLPKDRFSAERLKGVDSTLKIQPAKLEDSAVYLCASSLRGIETQYFGPGTRLLVL.

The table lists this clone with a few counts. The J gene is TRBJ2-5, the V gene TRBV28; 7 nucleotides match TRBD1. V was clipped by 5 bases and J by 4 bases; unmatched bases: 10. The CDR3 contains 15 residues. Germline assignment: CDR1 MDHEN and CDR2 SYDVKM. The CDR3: CASSAGTEWGETQYF. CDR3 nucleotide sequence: TGTGCCAGCAGTGCCGGGACAGAATGGGGAGAGACCCAGTACTTC. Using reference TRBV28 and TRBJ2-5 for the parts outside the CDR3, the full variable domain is DVKVTQSSRYLVKRTGEKVFLECVQDMDHENMFWYRQDPGLGLRLIYFSYDVKMKEKGDIPEGYSVSREKKERFSLILESASTNQTSMYLCASSAGTEWGETQYFGPGTRLLVL.

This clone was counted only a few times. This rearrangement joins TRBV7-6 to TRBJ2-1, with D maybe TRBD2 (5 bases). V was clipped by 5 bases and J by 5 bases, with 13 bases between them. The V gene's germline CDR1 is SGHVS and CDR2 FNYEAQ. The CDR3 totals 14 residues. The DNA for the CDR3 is TGTGCCAGCAGCCCGGCTAGCAGAAACAATGAGCAGTTCTTC. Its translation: CASSPASRNNEQFF.

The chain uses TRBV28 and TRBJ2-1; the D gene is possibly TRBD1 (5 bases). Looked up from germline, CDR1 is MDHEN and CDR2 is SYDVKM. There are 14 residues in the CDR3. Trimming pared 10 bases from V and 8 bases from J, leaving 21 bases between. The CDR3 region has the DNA TGTGCCACCAACCCAGTTGCACAGGCCGATGAGCAGTTCTTC. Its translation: CATNPVAQADEQFF.

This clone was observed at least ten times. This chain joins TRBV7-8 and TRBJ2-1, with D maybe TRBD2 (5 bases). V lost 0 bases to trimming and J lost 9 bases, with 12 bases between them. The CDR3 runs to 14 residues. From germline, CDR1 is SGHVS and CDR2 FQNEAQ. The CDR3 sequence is CASSLAYGVGEQFF. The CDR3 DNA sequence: TGTGCCAGCAGCTTAGCGTACGGGGTCGGTGAGCAGTTCTTC.

This CDR3 is CSVATSRKGYTF. DNA of the CDR3: TGCAGCGTTGCTACATCGAGGAAGGGCTACACCTTC. The gene calls are TRBV29-1 and TRBJ1-2, with D unclear. Per germline, CDR1 SQVTM and CDR2 ANQGSEA. The CDR3 runs 12 residues. V was shortened by 4 bases and J by 8 bases, with 14 bases between the two germline ends.

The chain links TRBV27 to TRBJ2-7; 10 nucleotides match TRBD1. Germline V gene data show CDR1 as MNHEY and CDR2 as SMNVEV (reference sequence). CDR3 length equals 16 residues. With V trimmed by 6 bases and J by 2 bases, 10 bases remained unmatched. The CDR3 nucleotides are TGTGCCAGCAGACACAGAACAGGACAGGGGGCCTACGAGCAGTACTTC. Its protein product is CASRHRTGQGAYEQYF.

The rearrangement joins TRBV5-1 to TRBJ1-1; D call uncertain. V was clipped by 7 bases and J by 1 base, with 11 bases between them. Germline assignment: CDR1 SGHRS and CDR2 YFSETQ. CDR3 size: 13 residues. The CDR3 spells CASAELRNTEAFF. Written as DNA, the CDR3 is TGCGCCAGCGCGGAACTGAGGAACACTGAAGCTTTCTTT.

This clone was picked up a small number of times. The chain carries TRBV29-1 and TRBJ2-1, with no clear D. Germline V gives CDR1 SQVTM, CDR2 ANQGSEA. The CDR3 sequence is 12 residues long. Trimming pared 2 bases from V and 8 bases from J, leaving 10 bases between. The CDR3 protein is CSVERVSHEQFF. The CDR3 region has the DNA TGCAGCGTTGAAAGGGTATCCCATGAGCAGTTCTTC.

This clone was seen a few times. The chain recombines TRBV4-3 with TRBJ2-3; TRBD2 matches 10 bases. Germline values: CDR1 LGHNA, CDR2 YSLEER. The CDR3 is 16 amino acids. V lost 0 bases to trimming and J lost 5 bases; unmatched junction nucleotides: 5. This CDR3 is CASSQEASGRGDTQYF. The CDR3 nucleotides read TGCGCCAGCAGCCAAGAGGCCAGCGGGAGGGGAGATACGCAGTATTTT.

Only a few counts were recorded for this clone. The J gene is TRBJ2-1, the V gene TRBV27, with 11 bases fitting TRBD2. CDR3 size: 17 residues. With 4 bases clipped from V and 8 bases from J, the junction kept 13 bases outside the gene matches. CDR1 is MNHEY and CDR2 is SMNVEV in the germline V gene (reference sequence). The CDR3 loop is CASSSPRGSGRADEQFF. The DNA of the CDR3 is TGTGCCAGCAGTTCCCCCAGGGGTAGCGGGAGGGCCGATGAGCAGTTCTTC.

CDR3 nucleotide sequence: TGTGCTTGGGGGAATGAGAATTCGCGTGAGCAGTTCTTC. Residues: CAWGNENSREQFF. The chain is built from TRBV30 and TRBJ2-1; D is possibly TRBD1 or TRBD2 (5 bases each). CDR1 and CDR2 from the germline V gene are GTSNPN and SVGIG (reference sequence). The CDR3 is 13 amino acids.

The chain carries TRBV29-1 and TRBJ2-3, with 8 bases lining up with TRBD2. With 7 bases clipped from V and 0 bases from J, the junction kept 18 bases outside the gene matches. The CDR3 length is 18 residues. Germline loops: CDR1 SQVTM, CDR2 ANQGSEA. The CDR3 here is CSAASRGLRGASTDTQYF. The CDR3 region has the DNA TGCAGCGCCGCATCTCGGGGCCTGCGGGGGGCAAGCACAGATACGCAGTATTTT.

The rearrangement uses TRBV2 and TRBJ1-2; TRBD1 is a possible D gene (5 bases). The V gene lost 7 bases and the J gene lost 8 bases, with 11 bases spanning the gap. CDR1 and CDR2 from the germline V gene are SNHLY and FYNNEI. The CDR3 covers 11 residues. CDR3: CASTGGVGYTF. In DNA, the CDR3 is TGTGCCAGCACCGGGGGAGTAGGCTACACCTTC.

CDR3 nucleotide sequence: TGCGCCAGCGCCGCGGGTGCCGAGCAGTACTTC. Translating gives CASAAGAEQYF. The chain has TRBV5-1 and TRBJ2-7; TRBD2 might be the D (5 bases). CDR1 SGHRS and CDR2 YFSETQ come from the germline V gene. V was pared by 7 bases and J by 6 bases, with 11 bases between. The CDR3 sequence is 11 residues long.

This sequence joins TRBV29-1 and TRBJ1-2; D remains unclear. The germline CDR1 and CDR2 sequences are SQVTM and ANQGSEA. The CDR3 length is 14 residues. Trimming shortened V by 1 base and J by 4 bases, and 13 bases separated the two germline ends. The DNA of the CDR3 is TGCAGCGTTGAAGGCTGGGCAGCCTTCTATGGCTACACCTTC. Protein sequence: CSVEGWAAFYGYTF.

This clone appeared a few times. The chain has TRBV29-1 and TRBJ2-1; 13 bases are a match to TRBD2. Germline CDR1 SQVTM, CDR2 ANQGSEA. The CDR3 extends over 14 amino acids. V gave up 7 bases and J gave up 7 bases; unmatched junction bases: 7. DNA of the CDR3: TGCAGCGCTGTGGGGACTAGCGGGAATAATGAGCAGTTCTTC. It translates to CSAVGTSGNNEQFF.

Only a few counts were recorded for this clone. The CDR3 coding sequence is TGTGCCAGCAGCTTAGGGGATACAGGGATAAGTCGCGGCTACACCTTC. Translation: CASSLGDTGISRGYTF. This sequence joins TRBV7-9 and TRBJ1-2; tentatively, D is TRBD1 (6 bases). Trimming removed 1 base from V and 8 bases from J, with 20 bases in between. In germline, CDR1 is SEHNR, CDR2 FQNEAQ (reference sequence). CDR3 length equals 16 residues.